This T cell receptor beta chain derives from a study of T-cell reconstitution after alpha-beta-depleted transplantation in children. General study findings and limits: Several hundred rapidly expanded clones from non-depleted graft cells reportedly supplied alpha-beta T cells about two months post-transplant.

Researchers prepared the TCRbeta library using unique molecular identifiers, the study reports. One entry per CDR3 protein results from TCRdb running MiXCR on the PCR reads. Of 780,000 or so distinct CDR3 sequences in the sample, under 20% are singletons; the top ten hold 5%. In this sample, this clonotype turned up many times. Its target is not known. V lost 7 bases to trimming and J lost 7 bases, with 10 bases between them. This CDR3 is built from 12 residues. This chain joins TRBV12-3 or TRBV12-4 and TRBJ2-2; maybe TRBD2 (5 bases). The sequencing here drew on PBMCs, mostly from graft donor cells, taken 360 days after TCRalphabeta/CD19-depleted stem cell transplant. The clonotype was recovered from a male patient under 18 who had a stem cell transplant for acute lymphoblastic leukemia, so the T cells may come from the graft donor. The CDR3 sequence: CASTATSGELFF. In DNA, the CDR3 is TGTGCCAGCACTGCTACTAGCGGGGAGCTGTTTTTT.